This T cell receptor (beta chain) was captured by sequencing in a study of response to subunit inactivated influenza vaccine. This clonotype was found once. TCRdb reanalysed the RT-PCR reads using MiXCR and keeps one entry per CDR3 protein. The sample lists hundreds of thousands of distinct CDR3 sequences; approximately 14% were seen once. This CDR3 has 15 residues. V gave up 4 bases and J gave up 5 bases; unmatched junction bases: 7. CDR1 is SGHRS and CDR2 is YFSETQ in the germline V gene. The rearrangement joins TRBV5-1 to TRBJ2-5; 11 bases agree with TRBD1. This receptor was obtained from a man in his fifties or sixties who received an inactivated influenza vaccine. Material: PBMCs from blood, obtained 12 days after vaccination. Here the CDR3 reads CASSKGTGGTETQYF. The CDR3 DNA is TGCGCCAGCAGCAAAGGGACAGGGGGAACGGAGACCCAGTACTTC.